The clone carrying this T cell receptor beta chain occurred many times. This CDR3 spans 14 amino acids. V trimming: 8 bases; J trimming: 1 base; junction bases outside the gene matches: 5. Germline lookup yields CDR1 ENHRY and CDR2 SYGVKD. This entry comes from a study of shared clonotypes between healthy human individuals. Assay: immunoSEQ multiplex PCR; the TCRdb copy retains only in-frame clones and omits some. The sample records approximately 320,000 clones, around 87% being singletons. The receptor comes from a man younger than 30 in good health. Material: memory CD8+ T cells sorted from blood. Subset noted: CD45RO+ cells pooled with CCR7-negative TemRA cells. The chain carries TRBV10-3 and TRBJ1-5; 7 bases line up with TRBD1. The CDR3 spells CAIGQAGSNQPQHF. The CDR3 region has the DNA TGTGCCATCGGACAGGCGGGGAGCAATCAGCCCCAGCATTTT.